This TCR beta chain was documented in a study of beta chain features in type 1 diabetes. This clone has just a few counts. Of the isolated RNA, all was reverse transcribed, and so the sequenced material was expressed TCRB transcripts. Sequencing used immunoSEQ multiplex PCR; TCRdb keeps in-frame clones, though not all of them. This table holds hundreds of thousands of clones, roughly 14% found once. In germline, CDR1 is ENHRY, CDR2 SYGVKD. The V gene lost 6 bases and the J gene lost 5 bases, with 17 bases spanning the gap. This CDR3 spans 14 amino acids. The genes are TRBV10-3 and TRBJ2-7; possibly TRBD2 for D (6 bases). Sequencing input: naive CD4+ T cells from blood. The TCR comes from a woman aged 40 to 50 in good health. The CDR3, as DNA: TGTGCCATCAGGAACAGGAGGGACGGCAACGAGCAGTACTTC. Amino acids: CAIRNRRDGNEQYF.